This T cell receptor (beta chain) was retrieved from a study of blood T cell repertoires in COVID-19. Looking at the study overall: Specimens from acute and convalescent COVID-19 originated in the United States, Italy and Spain.

Data came from immunoSEQ multiplex PCR; TCRdb stores just in-frame clones and leaves some out. The sample has 97,000 or so clones, roughly nine tenths seen once. From germline, CDR1 is LNHDA and CDR2 SQIVND (reference sequence). The CDR3 totals 19 residues. V shed 4 bases and J shed 5 bases, with 27 bases lying between them. The source of this sequence is a man aged 50-60 years with active COVID-19. What was sequenced was peripheral blood. This chain joins TRBV19 and TRBJ1-5; D remains ambiguous. CDR3: CASSTVRESPGRWDQPQHF. The CDR3 DNA sequence: TGTGCCAGTAGTACCGTCCGGGAGTCGCCGGGCCGCTGGGATCAGCCCCAGCATTTT.